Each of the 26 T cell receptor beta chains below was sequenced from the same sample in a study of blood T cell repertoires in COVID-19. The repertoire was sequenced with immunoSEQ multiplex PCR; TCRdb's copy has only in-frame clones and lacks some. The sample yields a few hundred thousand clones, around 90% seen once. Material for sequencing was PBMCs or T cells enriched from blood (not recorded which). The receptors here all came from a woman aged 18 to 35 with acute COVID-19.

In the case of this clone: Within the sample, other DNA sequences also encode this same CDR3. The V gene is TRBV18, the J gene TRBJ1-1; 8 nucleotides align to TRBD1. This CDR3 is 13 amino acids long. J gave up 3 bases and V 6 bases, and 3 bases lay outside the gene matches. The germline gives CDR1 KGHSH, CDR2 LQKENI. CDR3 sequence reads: CASSPGQDTEAFF. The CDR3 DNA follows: TGTGCCAGCTCGCCGGGACAGGACACTGAAGCTTTCTTT.

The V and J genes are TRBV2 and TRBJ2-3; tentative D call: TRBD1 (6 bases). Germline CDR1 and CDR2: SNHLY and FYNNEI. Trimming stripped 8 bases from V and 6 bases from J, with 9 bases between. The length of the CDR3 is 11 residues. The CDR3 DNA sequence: TGTGCCAGCCATCAGGGGGATACGCAGTATTTT. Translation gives CASHQGDTQYF.

CDR3 bases: TGTGCCAGCAGTGCCGTAGATCCTAGGAGAGGTGGCTACACCTTC. The encoded protein is CASSAVDPRRGGYTF. This chain joins TRBV28 and TRBJ1-2; D not certain. CDR1 is MDHEN, CDR2 SYDVKM, per germline. CDR3 length: 15 amino acids. V lost 5 bases and J 7 bases, leaving 20 bases between the germline ends.

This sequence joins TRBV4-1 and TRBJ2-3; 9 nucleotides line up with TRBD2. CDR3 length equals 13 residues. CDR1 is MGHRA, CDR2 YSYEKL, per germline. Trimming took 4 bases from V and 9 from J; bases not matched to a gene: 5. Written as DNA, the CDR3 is TGCGCCAGCAGCCCAGACGGACTAGCGACGCAGTATTTT. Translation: CASSPDGLATQYF.

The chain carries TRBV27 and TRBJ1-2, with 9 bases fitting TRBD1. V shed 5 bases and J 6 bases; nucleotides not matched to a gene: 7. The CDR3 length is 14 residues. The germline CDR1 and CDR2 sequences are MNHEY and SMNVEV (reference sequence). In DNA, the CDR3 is TGTGCCAGCAGTCCCGGGACAGGGATTCATGGCTACACCTTC. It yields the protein CASSPGTGIHGYTF.

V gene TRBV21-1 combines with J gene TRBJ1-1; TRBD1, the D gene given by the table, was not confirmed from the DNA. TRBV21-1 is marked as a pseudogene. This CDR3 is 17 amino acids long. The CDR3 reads CASMQSGDRGGNTEAFF. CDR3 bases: TGTGCCAGCATGCAAAGTGGAGACAGGGGAGGAAATACTGAAGCTTTCTTT.

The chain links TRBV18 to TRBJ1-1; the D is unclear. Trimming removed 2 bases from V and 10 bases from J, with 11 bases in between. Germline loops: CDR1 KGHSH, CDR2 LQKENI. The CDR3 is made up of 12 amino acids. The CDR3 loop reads CASSPLEGVAFF. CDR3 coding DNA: TGTGCCAGCTCACCATTGGAGGGTGTAGCTTTCTTT.

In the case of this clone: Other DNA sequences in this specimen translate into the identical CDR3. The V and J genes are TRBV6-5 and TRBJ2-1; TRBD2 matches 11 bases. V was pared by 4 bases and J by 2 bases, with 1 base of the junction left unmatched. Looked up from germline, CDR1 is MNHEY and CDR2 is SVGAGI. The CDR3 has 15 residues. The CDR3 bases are TGTGCCAGCAGTTTAGCGGGGGGGACCTACAATGAGCAGTTCTTC. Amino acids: CASSLAGGTYNEQFF.

The DNA of the CDR3 is TGTGCCTGGAGTGGGACTAGCGGGCCCTACGAGCAGTACTTC. It specifies CAWSGTSGPYEQYF. The chain employs TRBV30 and TRBJ2-7; 11 nucleotides match TRBD2. The CDR3 has 14 amino acids. V lost 1 base and J lost 2; bases outside the gene matches: 1. CDR1 and CDR2 (germline): GTSNPN, SVGIG (reference sequence). The full variable domain, with the rest looked up from reference TRBV30 and TRBJ2-7, is SQTIHQWPATLVQPVGSPLSLECTVEGTSNPNLYWYRQAAGRGLQLLFYSVGIGQISSEVPQNLSASRPQDRQFILSSKKLLLSDSGFYLCAWSGTSGPYEQYFGPGTRLTVT.

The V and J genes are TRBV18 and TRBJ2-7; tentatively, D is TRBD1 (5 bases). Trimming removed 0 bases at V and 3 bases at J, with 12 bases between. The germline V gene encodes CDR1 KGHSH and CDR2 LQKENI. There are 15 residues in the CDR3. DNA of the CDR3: TGTGCCAGCTCACCACCCACAGGCAAACTCTACGAGCAGTACTTC. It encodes CASSPPTGKLYEQYF.

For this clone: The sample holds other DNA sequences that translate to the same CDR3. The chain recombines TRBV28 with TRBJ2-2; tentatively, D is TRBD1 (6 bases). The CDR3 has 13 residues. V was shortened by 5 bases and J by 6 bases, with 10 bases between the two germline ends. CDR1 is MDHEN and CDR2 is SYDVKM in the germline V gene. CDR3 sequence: CASSLTGPGELFF. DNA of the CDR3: TGTGCCAGCAGTCTAACAGGGCCCGGGGAGCTGTTTTTT.

The CDR3 DNA is TGTGCCAGCAGCTCAACATTCGAGCGGGCAGCCTACGAGCAGTACTTC. As protein: CASSSTFERAAYEQYF. V is TRBV7-2 and J is TRBJ2-7; possibly TRBD2 for D (6 bases). V was cut by 4 bases and J by 2 bases, with 18 bases left in between. CDR3 size: 16 residues. The germline gives CDR1 SGHTA, CDR2 FQGNSA.

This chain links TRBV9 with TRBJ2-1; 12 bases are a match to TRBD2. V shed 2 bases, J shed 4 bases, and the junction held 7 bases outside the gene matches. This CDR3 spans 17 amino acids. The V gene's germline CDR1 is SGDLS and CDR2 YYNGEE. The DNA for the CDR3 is TGTGCCAGCAGCGTCCTTTGGACTAGCGGGATATACAATGAGCAGTTCTTC. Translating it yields CASSVLWTSGIYNEQFF.

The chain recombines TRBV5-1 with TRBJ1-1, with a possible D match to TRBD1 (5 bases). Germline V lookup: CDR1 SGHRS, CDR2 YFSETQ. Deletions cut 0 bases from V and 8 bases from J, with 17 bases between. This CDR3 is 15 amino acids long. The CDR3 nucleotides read TGCGCCAGCAGCTTGGACGGTCGTGGGGCTCGGGAAGCTTTCTTT. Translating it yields CASSLDGRGAREAFF.

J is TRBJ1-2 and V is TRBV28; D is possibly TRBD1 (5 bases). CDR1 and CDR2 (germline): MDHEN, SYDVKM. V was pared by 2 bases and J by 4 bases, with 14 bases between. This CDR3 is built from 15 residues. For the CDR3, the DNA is TGTGCCAGCAGTTTAACCGGCAGGGAAGGCTATGGCTACACCTTC. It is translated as CASSLTGREGYGYTF.

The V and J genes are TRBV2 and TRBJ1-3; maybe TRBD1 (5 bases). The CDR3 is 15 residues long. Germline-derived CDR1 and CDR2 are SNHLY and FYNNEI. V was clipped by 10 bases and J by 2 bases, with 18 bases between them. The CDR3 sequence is CAIFTDGRAGNTIYF. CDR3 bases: TGTGCCATCTTTACTGATGGCAGGGCTGGAAACACCATATATTTT. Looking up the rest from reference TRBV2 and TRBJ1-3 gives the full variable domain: EPEVTQTPSHQVTQMGQEVILRCVPISNHLYFYWYRQILGQKVEFLVSFYNNEISEKSEIFDDQFSVERPDGSNFTLKIRSTKLEDSAMYFCAIFTDGRAGNTIYFGEGSWLTVV.

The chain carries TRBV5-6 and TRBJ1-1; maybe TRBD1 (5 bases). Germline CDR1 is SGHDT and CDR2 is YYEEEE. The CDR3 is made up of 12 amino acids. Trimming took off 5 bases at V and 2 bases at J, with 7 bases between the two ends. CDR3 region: CASSDSNTEAFF. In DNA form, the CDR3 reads TGTGCCAGCAGTGACAGCAACACTGAAGCTTTCTTT.

The CDR3 is CASSPGVIGGYTF. Here the CDR3 DNA reads TGTGCCAGCAGTCCAGGGGTGATTGGGGGCTACACCTTC. This chain uses TRBV28 with TRBJ1-2; possible D gene TRBD1, 6 bases. Trimming took off 5 bases at V and 8 bases at J, with 15 bases between the two ends. The CDR3 contains 13 residues. Germline V gene data show CDR1 as MDHEN and CDR2 as SYDVKM.

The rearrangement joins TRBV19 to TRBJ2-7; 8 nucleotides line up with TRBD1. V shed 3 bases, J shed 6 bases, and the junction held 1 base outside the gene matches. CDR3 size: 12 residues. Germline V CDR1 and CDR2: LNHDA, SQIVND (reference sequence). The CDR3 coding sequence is TGTGCCAGTAGTATTACAGGGGGCGAGCAGTACTTC. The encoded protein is CASSITGGEQYF.

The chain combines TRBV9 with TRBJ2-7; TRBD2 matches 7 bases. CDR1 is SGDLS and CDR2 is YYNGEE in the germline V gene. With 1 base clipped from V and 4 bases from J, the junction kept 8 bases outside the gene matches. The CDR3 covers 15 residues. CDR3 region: CASSVSASGEYEQYF. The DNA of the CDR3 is TGTGCCAGCAGCGTATCGGCTAGCGGAGAGTACGAGCAGTACTTC.

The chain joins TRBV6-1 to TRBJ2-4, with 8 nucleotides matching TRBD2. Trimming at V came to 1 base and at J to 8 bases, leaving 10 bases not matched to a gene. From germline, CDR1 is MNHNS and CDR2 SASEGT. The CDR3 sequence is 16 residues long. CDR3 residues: CASSEGTSPGMDIQYF. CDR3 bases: TGTGCCAGCAGTGAAGGGACTAGCCCGGGAATGGACATTCAGTACTTC.

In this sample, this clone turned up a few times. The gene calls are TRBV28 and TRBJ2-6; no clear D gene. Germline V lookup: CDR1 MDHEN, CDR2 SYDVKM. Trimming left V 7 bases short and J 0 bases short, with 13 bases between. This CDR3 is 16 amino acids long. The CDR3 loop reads CASKRELNSGANVLTF. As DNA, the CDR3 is TGTGCCAGCAAAAGAGAACTGAACTCTGGGGCCAACGTCCTGACTTTC.

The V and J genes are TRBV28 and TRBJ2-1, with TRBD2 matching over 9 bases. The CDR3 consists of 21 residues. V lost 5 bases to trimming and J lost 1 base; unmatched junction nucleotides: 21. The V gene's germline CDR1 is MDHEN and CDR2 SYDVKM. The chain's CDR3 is CASSDLAIRLAGNKSYNEQFF. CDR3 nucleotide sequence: TGTGCCAGCAGTGACCTCGCAATAAGGCTAGCGGGAAACAAGTCCTACAATGAGCAGTTCTTC.

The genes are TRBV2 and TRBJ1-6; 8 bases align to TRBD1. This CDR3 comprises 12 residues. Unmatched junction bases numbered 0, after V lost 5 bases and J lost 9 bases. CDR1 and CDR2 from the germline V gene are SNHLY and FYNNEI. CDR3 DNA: TGTGCCAGCAGTACAGGGGGTTCACCCCTCCACTTT. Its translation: CASSTGGSPLHF.

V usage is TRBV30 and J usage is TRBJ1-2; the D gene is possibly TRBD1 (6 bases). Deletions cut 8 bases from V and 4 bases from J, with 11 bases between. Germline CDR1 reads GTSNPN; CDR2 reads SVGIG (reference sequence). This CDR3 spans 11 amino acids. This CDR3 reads CARQEFYGYTF. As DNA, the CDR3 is TGTGCCAGACAGGAATTCTATGGCTACACCTTC.

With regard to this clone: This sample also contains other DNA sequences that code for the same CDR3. This CDR3 reads CASSSEDYGYTF. In DNA, the CDR3 is TGTGCCAGCAGTTCGGAGGATTATGGCTACACCTTC. The chain employs TRBV28 and TRBJ1-2, with D unclear. Trimming took off 4 bases at V and 5 bases at J, with 8 bases between the two ends. CDR1 MDHEN and CDR2 SYDVKM come from the germline V gene. There are 12 residues in the CDR3.